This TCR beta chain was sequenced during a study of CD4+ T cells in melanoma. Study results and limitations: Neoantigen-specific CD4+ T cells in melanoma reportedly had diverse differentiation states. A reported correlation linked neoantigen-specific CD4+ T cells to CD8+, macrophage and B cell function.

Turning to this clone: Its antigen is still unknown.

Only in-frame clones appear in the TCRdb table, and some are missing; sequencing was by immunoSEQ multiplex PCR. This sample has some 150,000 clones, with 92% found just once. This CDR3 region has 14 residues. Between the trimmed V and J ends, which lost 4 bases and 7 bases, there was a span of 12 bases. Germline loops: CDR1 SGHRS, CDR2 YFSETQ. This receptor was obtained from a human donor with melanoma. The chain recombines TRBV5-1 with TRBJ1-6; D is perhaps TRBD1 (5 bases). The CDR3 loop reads CASSRDGGNSPLHF. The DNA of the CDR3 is TGCGCCAGCAGCCGGGACGGTGGGAATTCACCCCTCCACTTT.